This entry lists 32 T cell receptor beta chains sequenced from one sample in a study of blood T cell repertoires in COVID-19. Here immunoSEQ multiplex PCR was the method, and the copy in TCRdb shows in-frame clones only, minus some. The profile shows 100,000 to 150,000 clones, about 88% of them singletons. Specimen: PBMCs or T cells enriched from blood (not recorded which). The receptors shown here come from a man between 40 and 49 years old with acute COVID-19.

For this clone: One end of the junction fails to match germline, which may point to a read error. This rearrangement joins TRBV7-6 to TRBJ2-2, with D maybe TRBD2 (6 bases). Per germline, CDR1 SGHVS and CDR2 FNYEAQ. CDR3 length equals 16 residues. CDR3 coding DNA: TGTGCCAGCAGCCCCAACGGAGGGTTGGACACCGGAGAGCTGTTTTTT. Its protein product is CASSPNGGLDTGELFF.

This clone was seen a single time. This chain uses TRBV29-1 with TRBJ1-2; D possibly corresponds to TRBD1 (5 bases). V was pared by 6 bases and J by 8 bases, with 10 bases between. Germline V CDR1 and CDR2: SQVTM, ANQGSEA. This CDR3 comprises 10 residues. The CDR3: CSVDIRGYTF. CDR3 nucleotides: TGCAGCGTGGACATCCGCGGCTACACCTTC.

In its sample, this clone was seen a few times. The chain carries TRBV2 and TRBJ1-6, with a possible D match to TRBD1 (5 bases). V was clipped by 5 bases and J by 7 bases, with 15 bases between them. Germline-derived CDR1 and CDR2 are SNHLY and FYNNEI. The CDR3 is 15 residues long. CDR3 bases: TGTGCCAGCAGTTCCTGGGGGAGGGACAATTCACCCCTCCACTTT. This encodes CASSSWGRDNSPLHF.

The gene calls are TRBV5-4 and TRBJ2-3, with D maybe TRBD1 (6 bases). Trimming removed 2 bases at V and 7 bases at J, with 14 bases between. The germline V gene encodes CDR1 SGHNT and CDR2 YYREEE (reference sequence). The CDR3 is 14 residues long. This CDR3 is CASSLQGISNTQYF. Written as DNA, the CDR3 is TGTGCCAGCAGCTTACAGGGTATCTCGAATACGCAGTATTTT.

In regard to this clone: The sample holds other DNA sequences that translate to the same CDR3. The rearrangement links TRBV5-1 to TRBJ1-1; 10 nucleotides match TRBD1. The length of the CDR3 is 15 residues. Looked up from germline, CDR1 is SGHRS and CDR2 is YFSETQ. J was trimmed by 5 bases and V by 4 bases; bases with no gene match: 8. CDR3 in amino acids: CASSRPGTGDTEAFF. The CDR3 nucleotides read TGCGCCAGCAGCCGCCCCGGGACAGGGGATACTGAAGCTTTCTTT. Full variable domain (missing parts from reference TRBV5-1 and TRBJ1-1): KAGVTQTPRYLIKTRGQQVTLSCSPISGHRSVSWYQQTPGQGLQFLFEYFSETQRNKGNFPGRFSGRQFSNSRSEMNVSTLELGDSALYLCASSRPGTGDTEAFFGQGTRLTVV.

The gene calls are TRBV5-8 and TRBJ2-1; 11 bases line up with TRBD2. The germline CDR1 and CDR2 sequences are SGHTS and YDEGEE. The CDR3 runs to 19 residues. V shed 2 bases and J 0 bases; nucleotides not matched to a gene: 10. CDR3 DNA: TGTGCCAGCAGCTTTCTTGAGACTAGCGGGAAGAGCTCCTACAATGAGCAGTTCTTC. Protein: CASSFLETSGKSSYNEQFF. The full variable domain, completed using reference TRBV5-8 and TRBJ2-1, is EAGVTQSPTHLIKTRGQQATLRCSPISGHTSVYWYQQALGLGLQFLLWYDEGEERNRGNFPPRFSGRQFPNYSSELNVNALELEDSALYLCASSFLETSGKSSYNEQFFGPGTRLTVL.

The chain uses TRBV6-5 and TRBJ2-5, with 7 bases identical to TRBD1. This CDR3 comprises 11 residues. Germline V gene lookup returns CDR1 MNHEY and CDR2 SVGAGI. V lost 6 bases and J lost 5; bases outside the gene matches: 0. This chain's CDR3 is CASRQGETQYF. CDR3 in DNA: TGTGCCAGCAGACAGGGGGAGACCCAGTACTTC.

The chain employs TRBV9 and TRBJ2-1, with D maybe TRBD1 (6 bases). There are 14 residues in the CDR3. Germline V gives CDR1 SGDLS, CDR2 YYNGEE. V was clipped by 2 bases and J by 4 bases, with 10 bases between them. CDR3 DNA: TGTGCCAGCAGCGTCAGGGGCGAGTACAATGAGCAGTTCTTC. It translates to CASSVRGEYNEQFF.

The chain combines TRBV5-1 with TRBJ1-6, with TRBD1 matching 8 bases. CDR1 and CDR2 from the germline V gene are SGHRS and YFSETQ. V trimming: 4 bases; J trimming: 11 bases; junction bases outside the gene matches: 11. The CDR3 covers 15 residues. The DNA for the CDR3 is TGCGCCAGCAGCGACGCGACAGGGGAATTAGCACCCCTCCACTTT. It specifies CASSDATGELAPLHF.

The CDR3 region is CSVAGGSNQPQHF. CDR3 DNA sequence: TGCAGCGTTGCGGGGGGGAGCAATCAGCCCCAGCATTTT. The rearrangement uses TRBV29-1 and TRBJ1-5; a weak D match, TRBD1 (5 bases). Germline V gene lookup returns CDR1 SQVTM and CDR2 ANQGSEA. The CDR3 sequence is 13 residues long. The germline V and J ends were trimmed by 4 bases and 1 base, with 8 bases remaining between them.

The chain combines TRBV28 with TRBJ2-7; 7 bases align to TRBD2. The V gene's germline CDR1 is MDHEN and CDR2 SYDVKM. The CDR3 sequence is 11 residues long. The V gene end was trimmed by 5 bases and the J gene end by 12 bases; junction bases not matched to a gene: 7. For the CDR3, the DNA is TGTGCCAGCAGTCGGACTAGAAGCTTGTACTTC. Protein sequence: CASSRTRSLYF.

This clone was found once. The chain recombines TRBV3-1 (or the pseudogene TRBV3-2) with TRBJ2-5, with D possibly being TRBD2 (5 bases). CDR1 is LGHDT, CDR2 YNNKEL, per germline (reference sequence). With 8 bases removed from V and 2 bases from J, the gap between germline ends came to 12 bases. The CDR3 spans 13 residues. In DNA form, the CDR3 reads TGTGCCAGCGAGCGGATATATCAAGAGACCCAGTACTTC. It translates to CASERIYQETQYF.

The V call is TRBV7-8, the J call TRBJ1-2; no reliable D call. V gave up 5 bases and J gave up 4 bases, with 11 bases separating them. This CDR3 has 13 amino acids. The V gene's germline CDR1 is SGHVS and CDR2 FQNEAQ. CDR3 coding DNA: TGTGCCAGCAGCCTCGACGGGATCTATGGCTACACCTTC. Protein sequence: CASSLDGIYGYTF.

The CDR3 nucleotides are TGTGCCAGCAGTGGCCTGACTAGCGGGAGTACCGGGGAGCTGTTTTTT. It translates to CASSGLTSGSTGELFF. The chain joins TRBV2 to TRBJ2-2; 12 bases line up with TRBD2. The CDR3 loop spans 16 amino acids. V gave up 4 bases and J gave up 5 bases; unmatched junction bases: 5. CDR1 and CDR2 from the germline V gene are SNHLY and FYNNEI.

This chain joins TRBV5-5 and TRBJ2-7, with 7 bases identical to TRBD1. The CDR3 length is 14 residues. After removal of 0 bases from V and 9 bases from J, the junction contained 9 bases not matched to a gene. Per germline, CDR1 SGHKS and CDR2 YYEKEE (reference sequence). CDR3 protein: CASSLEGQSLGQYF. The CDR3 nucleotides read TGTGCCAGCAGCTTGGAGGGACAGAGCCTTGGGCAGTACTTC.

The gene calls are TRBV20-1 and TRBJ2-7; TRBD1 might be the D (7 bases). Trimming left V 3 bases short and J 3 bases short, with 12 bases between. The CDR3 consists of 13 residues. Germline assignment: CDR1 DFQATT and CDR2 SNEGSKA (reference sequence). The CDR3 sequence: CSASPRGDYEQYF. The DNA for the CDR3 is TGCAGTGCTAGTCCCAGGGGGGACTACGAGCAGTACTTC.

This sequence joins TRBV12-3 or TRBV12-4 and TRBJ2-7, with D maybe TRBD2 (6 bases). The CDR3 consists of 12 residues. Trimming took off 8 bases at V and 4 bases at J, with 12 bases between the two ends. CDR3 DNA: TGTGCCAGCTTGTCTAGCGCTTACGAGCAGTACTTC. Translating gives CASLSSAYEQYF.

This clone was seen at least ten times. The gene calls are TRBV3-1 (or the pseudogene TRBV3-2) and TRBJ1-2; 9 bases map to TRBD1. The V gene end was trimmed by 1 base and the J gene end by 2 bases; junction bases not matched to a gene: 5. CDR3 length: 16 amino acids. Germline V gives CDR1 LGHDT, CDR2 YNNKEL (reference sequence). The CDR3 DNA is TGTGCCAGCAGCCAAGGGACAGGGGCCCAAAACTATGGCTACACCTTC. Translation gives CASSQGTGAQNYGYTF.

The V gene is TRBV30, the J gene TRBJ1-4; 8 positions agree with TRBD1. The CDR3 has 15 residues. Germline lookup yields CDR1 GTSNPN and CDR2 SVGIG (reference sequence). J was trimmed by 5 bases and V by 3 bases; bases with no gene match: 8. For the CDR3, the DNA is TGTGCCTGGAGGCATCCCGGACAGGGCAATGAAAAACTGTTTTTT. It yields the protein CAWRHPGQGNEKLFF.

This chain uses TRBV27 with TRBJ1-2, with D possibly TRBD1 on 6 matching bases. Germline V gene sequence: CDR1 MNHEY, CDR2 SMNVEV (reference sequence). V was clipped by 0 bases and J by 5 bases, with 13 bases between them. The CDR3 runs to 15 residues. The CDR3 DNA follows: TGTGCCAGCAGTTTATCTGGGGGCCTCGGGTATGGCTACACCTTC. Protein: CASSLSGGLGYGYTF.

This clone was counted a few times. The V and J genes are TRBV10-2 and TRBJ1-2; D gene uncertain. The CDR3 sequence is 15 residues long. V lost 0 bases to trimming and J lost 7 bases, with 15 bases between them. CDR1 is WSHSY, CDR2 SAAADI, per germline. The CDR3 bases are TGCGCCAGCAGTGAGTCGGTGGTGGGCCCGCGTGGCTACACCTTC. Its translation is CASSESVVGPRGYTF.

This chain uses TRBV19 with TRBJ2-1; 8 bases align to TRBD2. The CDR3 has 16 residues. V lost 4 bases to trimming and J lost 3 bases; unmatched junction nucleotides: 8. CDR1 LNHDA and CDR2 SQIVND come from the germline V gene (reference sequence). CDR3 amino acids: CASSRAAGALYNEQFF. CDR3 coding DNA: TGTGCCAGTAGTAGGGCAGCGGGGGCCCTCTACAATGAGCAGTTCTTC.

The gene calls are TRBV3-1 (or the pseudogene TRBV3-2) and TRBJ1-2; tentatively, D is TRBD1 (6 bases). The germline gives CDR1 LGHDT, CDR2 YNNKEL (reference sequence). The CDR3 runs to 15 residues. V was cut by 4 bases and J by 4 bases, with 16 bases left in between. CDR3 DNA sequence: TGTGCCAGCAGCCGCGGCCCTACAGGGCTCTATGGCTACACCTTC. Translated: CASSRGPTGLYGYTF.

The J gene is TRBJ2-7, the V gene TRBV19, with 11 nucleotides matching TRBD1. The CDR3 runs to 15 residues. V was pared by 5 bases and J by 3 bases, with 6 bases of the junction left unmatched. CDR1 LNHDA and CDR2 SQIVND come from the germline V gene (reference sequence). In DNA, the CDR3 is TGTGCCAGTAGTTGGGGGACAGGGGGACTCTACGAGCAGTACTTC. It codes for CASSWGTGGLYEQYF.

The chain uses TRBV7-9 and TRBJ2-7; TRBD2 might be the D (5 bases). The length of the CDR3 is 15 residues. The V and J ends lost 1 base and 3 bases respectively, with 13 bases between them. Germline V gene data show CDR1 as SEHNR and CDR2 as FQNEAQ (reference sequence). CDR3 DNA sequence: TGTGCCAGCAGCTTAGTGAGTTCGGGGAACTACGAGCAGTACTTC. Translating gives CASSLVSSGNYEQYF. Full variable domain (rest looked up from reference TRBV7-9 and TRBJ2-7): DTGVSQNPRHKITKRGQNVTFRCDPISEHNRLYWYRQTLGQGPEFLTYFQNEAQLEKSRLLSDRFSAERPKGSFSTLEIQRTEQGDSAMYLCASSLVSSGNYEQYFGPGTRLTVT.

This clone was detected only once. J is TRBJ1-4 and V is TRBV6-5; 8 bases fit TRBD1. CDR3 size: 13 residues. The ends lost 6 bases at V and 6 bases at J; junction bases unmatched: 3. Looked up from germline, CDR1 is MNHEY and CDR2 is SVGAGI. CDR3 nucleotide sequence: TGTGCCAGCAGCAGGGGGCGCGATGAAAAACTGTTTTTT. Translating it yields CASSRGRDEKLFF.

This clone was found once. V gene TRBV28 combines with J gene TRBJ1-5, with D tentatively TRBD1 (6 bases). The ends were cut back, 5 bases at V and 0 bases at J, with 17 bases in the middle. The CDR3 has 17 residues. Germline CDR1 MDHEN, CDR2 SYDVKM. CDR3: CASSPTLDSYSNQPQHF. The CDR3 DNA sequence: TGTGCCAGCAGTCCTACTCTGGACAGTTATAGCAATCAGCCCCAGCATTTT.

The chain joins TRBV28 to TRBJ2-3; 16 nucleotides align to TRBD2. In germline, CDR1 is MDHEN, CDR2 SYDVKM. Trimming at V came to 4 bases and at J to 1 base, leaving 5 bases not matched to a gene. CDR3 length: 18 residues. The CDR3 is CASSSGTSGRAGTDTQYF. The DNA of the CDR3 is TGTGCCAGCAGTTCCGGGACTAGCGGGAGGGCCGGCACAGATACGCAGTATTTT.

CDR3 amino acids: CASGAGGTDTQYF. CDR3 sequence (DNA): TGTGCCAGCGGGGCAGGGGGGACAGATACGCAGTATTTT. The chain uses TRBV6-5 and TRBJ2-3; maybe TRBD1 (7 bases). Germline CDR1 reads MNHEY; CDR2 reads SVGAGI. The CDR3 is 13 residues long. Trimming stripped 8 bases from V and 3 bases from J, with 12 bases between.

This chain uses TRBV6-5 with TRBJ1-3; D ambiguous. V was clipped by 4 bases and J by 0 bases, with 10 bases between them. Germline values: CDR1 MNHEY, CDR2 SVGAGI. The CDR3 is made up of 15 amino acids. The CDR3 DNA reads as TGTGCCAGCAGTTTAAGCGTATTCTCTGGAAACACCATATATTTT. It is translated as CASSLSVFSGNTIYF.

V gene TRBV28 combines with J gene TRBJ2-7; TRBD2 matches at 8 bases. V dropped 7 bases and J dropped 1; count of bases not matched to a gene: 6. This CDR3 region has 14 residues. Germline CDR1 is MDHEN and CDR2 is SYDVKM. The CDR3 loop reads CASNGSGGSYEQYF. The CDR3 DNA is TGTGCCAGCAATGGGAGCGGGGGATCCTACGAGCAGTACTTC.

The rearrangement links TRBV24-1 to TRBJ2-2; 10 positions match TRBD1. The CDR3 loop spans 16 amino acids. J gave up 5 bases and V 4 bases, and 6 bases lay outside the gene matches. Germline CDR1 KGHDR, CDR2 SFDVKD. CDR3 protein: CATSELGTGETGELFF. The CDR3 nucleotides are TGTGCCACCAGTGAGCTAGGGACAGGGGAGACCGGGGAGCTGTTTTTT.